This TCR beta chain was recovered during a study of blood T cell repertoires in COVID-19. Study at large: The United States, Italy and Spain supplied acute and convalescent COVID-19 samples. Sample material is recorded as cDNA or gDNA derived from T cells, B-cell-depleted T cells, or PBMCs.

Source study methods: Counts of nucleated cells, estimated from reference gene primer amplification, were obtained. The assay was immunoSEQ multiplex PCR, and TCRdb's table has in-frame clones only and misses some. Clone size and the V and J calls come from that table; the DNA yielded D and trimming. Of some 160,000 clones listed, around three quarters were seen once; the top ten hold 6.5%. V was pared by 2 bases and J by 1 base, with 12 bases between. The CDR3 runs 15 residues. Germline loops: CDR1 SEHNR, CDR2 FQNEAQ (reference sequence). This clone was seen more than once but under ten times. The specimen sequenced was peripheral blood. This clonotype was sampled from a man in his 70s with active or convalescent COVID-19. The rearrangement links TRBV7-9 to TRBJ2-7; D may be TRBD1 (6 bases). The CDR3 protein is CASSLSGGNSYEQYF. The DNA of the CDR3 is TGTGCCAGCAGCTTATCTGGGGGCAATTCCTACGAGCAGTACTTC.